The T cell receptor (beta chain) under discussion was sequenced for a study of shared clonotypes between healthy human individuals (dated by TCRdb to the early 2020s). The study in broad terms: The cohort included a few men and two women between 18 and 49 years of age. For each donor, CD4 naive and CD4 memory were each run on three plates, CD8 naive on two plates, and CD8 memory on one plate. To estimate repertoire size and how much clonotype sharing occurs between individuals, the study deeply sequenced the blood TCR repertoires of five healthy adults. To increase sequencing depth and limit assay-specific biases, different laboratories used diverse techniques to prepare libraries and sequence TCR repertoires. Each donor's leukapheresis produced roughly between roughly 0.85 and 9.5 billion PBMCs.

The donors were healthy, HIV-negative adults who had no recently reported acute infections or vaccinations. Every donor was a Caucasian adult residing in Nashville, Tennessee, USA. CD8 memory samples consisted of magnetically selected CD45RO+ cells combined with CCR7-negative CD45RA+ effector memory (TemRA) cells. Blood was collected by leukapheresis, and PBMCs were isolated by Ficoll-Histopaque density gradient centrifugation and then cryopreserved in liquid nitrogen vapor phase. Analytical flow cytometry was used to check the purity and quantity of every magnetically sorted T cell population. Genomic DNA was isolated from each sorted fraction and quantified by UV absorbance on a Nanodrop 2000c. In the case of this clone: Its cognate antigen has yet to be identified. There are no base qualities to consult, and no much larger clone falls within one base.

Using the deep immunoSEQ assay, multiplex PCR amplified TCR CDR3 regions from genomic DNA. Extracted genomic DNA from each cell subset was distributed evenly across all wells of several immunoSEQ 96-well plates, and each plate was treated as a replicate. For sorted subsets, roughly 200 ng of genomic DNA, equivalent to some 30,000 T cell genomes, went into each replicate PCR. Purified libraries were quantified with a Qubit 3.0 fluorometer, sized on a Bioanalyzer 2100, and re-quantified with the KAPA Library Quantification kit. Each immunoSEQ 96-well plate was sequenced on its own single-read 150-cycle Illumina NextSeq 550 flow cell. In the original analysis: Because the immunoSEQ output included only junctional sequences and no quality scores, the filtering could not be the same as the filtering used for full-length reads. To assign V/J genes and CDR3, sequences were annotated using PyIR, a Python wrapper for IgBLAST v1.9, with IMGT germline references. Reads with weak V/J assignments (E-value above 1e-6), missing CDR3, stop codons, out-of-frame junctions, or ambiguous translated residues were removed. V3J clonotypes were defined by identical inferred V gene, J gene, and CDR3 amino acid sequence. To compute the percentage overlap between repertoires, the number of shared unique clonotypes was divided by the size of the smaller repertoire. Richness of each repertoire was evaluated using RTK rarefaction, the Chao1 estimator, and Recon v2.1 estimates of unobserved clonotypes. For all TCRbeta clonotypes obtained by the gDNA method from a few donors, generation probabilities were computed with OLGA. TCRdb mirrors the immuneACCESS table, restricted to in-frame sequences. Some clones are absent from its copies; in checked studies, under half trace to an unresolved V gene, and the reason for the others is unknown. The DNA gave D and trimming, while V, J and clone size come from that table. For this sample the table gives around 690,000 clones, of which about 92% were detected only once. 34% of the sample is taken by the ten largest.

Results and caveats for the whole study, not just this receptor: Higher generation probabilities were observed for clonotypes shared by all four sorted-subset donors than for non-shared clonotypes. Naive subsets generally had larger estimated clonotype richness than memory subsets did. Incomplete sequencing was indicated by rarefaction of sorted-subset datasets, despite the large sequencing depth. The genetic and exposure-history diversity represented was limited by the small number of donors. Pairwise subsampling led to the expectation that sequencing depth would affect the degree of clonotype sharing among donors. Sampling was restricted to blood, and TCR repertoires in tissue are likely to differ from TCR repertoires in blood. When several donors were compared, the shared fraction of clonotypes was around 4.6% for naive CD4, approximately 3.5% for naive CD8, 2% to 2.5% for memory CD4, and about 0.36% for memory CD8.

The origin of this receptor is a man aged 18 to 30 in good health. Some clones in this sample may be carry-over from other donors' samples. The sample consisted of memory CD8+ T cells from PBMCs. The meaning of the sample's cell subset or site label: CD45RO+ cells pooled with CCR7-negative TemRA cells.

The CDR3 is CATSRDLTYEQYF. The DNA reads TGTGCCACCAGCAGGGATCTTACCTACGAGCAGTACTTC. This chain joins TRBV15 to TRBJ2-7, with the D gene call left open. From cysteine to phenylalanine, the CDR3 is 13 amino acids long. The CDR3 DNA has 39 bases and is translated from base 1. V and J lose 3 bases and 2 bases, and a span of 8 bases separates them. The germline V gene (reference sequence) specifies LNHNV as CDR1 and YYDKDF as CDR2.